The 18 T cell receptor beta chains below all came from one sample that was sequenced in a study of human T cells and chemical hapten exposure. The time point here: pre-sensitization, week 0. The treatment denotes: therapeutic diphenylcyclopropenone sensitization with weekly scalp DPC. TCRdb redid the calling of the RACE reads with MiXCR, one entry per CDR3 protein. The table records 99,000 or so distinct CDR3 sequences, 11% of them present only once. The sequenced sample was whole blood, obtained in connection with sensitization to the hapten diphenylcyclopropenone (DPC). Receptors originate from a woman aged 55-69 years with alopecia areata. Some clones in this sample may be carry-over from other donors' samples.

V usage is TRBV30 and J usage is TRBJ1-1, with D uncertain. The ends were cut back, 5 bases at V and 2 bases at J, with 12 bases in the middle. The CDR3 consists of 13 residues. Per germline, CDR1 GTSNPN and CDR2 SVGIG (reference sequence). This chain's CDR3 is CAWFSGVNTEAFF. The CDR3 nucleotides read TGTGCCTGGTTCTCAGGCGTTAACACTGAAGCTTTCTTT.

This clonotype was observed many times. The chain links TRBV29-1 to TRBJ2-5; the match to TRBD1 covers 12 bases. The germline V gene encodes CDR1 SQVTM and CDR2 ANQGSEA. The CDR3 spans 13 residues. V gave up 6 bases and J gave up 4 bases; unmatched junction bases: 3. The CDR3 sequence: CSVGDRGRETQYF. The CDR3 nucleotides are TGCAGCGTGGGGGACAGGGGGCGAGAGACCCAGTACTTC.

This chain uses TRBV11-2 with TRBJ2-7, with 13 bases that match TRBD2. Trimming took 0 bases from V and 1 from J; bases not matched to a gene: 3. CDR3 length equals 17 residues. Germline V gene lookup returns CDR1 SGHAT and CDR2 FQNNGV. The CDR3 DNA is TGTGCCAGCAGCTTAGAATGGGGACTAGCGGGGTCCTACGAGCAGTACTTC. Its protein product is CASSLEWGLAGSYEQYF.

This clonotype was recorded a few times. This chain connects TRBV19 to TRBJ1-6; the match to TRBD1 covers 9 bases. The germline V gene has CDR1 LNHDA and CDR2 SQIVND (reference sequence). The CDR3 consists of 14 residues. The V gene end was trimmed by 9 bases and the J gene end by 6 bases; junction bases not matched to a gene: 6. Here the CDR3 reads CASDMTGGNSPLHF. The CDR3 DNA is TGTGCCAGCGACATGACAGGGGGTAATTCACCCCTCCACTTT. Drawing the rest from reference TRBV19 and TRBJ1-6, the complete variable domain is DGGITQSPKYLFRKEGQNVTLSCEQNLNHDAMYWYRQDPGQGLRLIYYSQIVNDFQKGDIAEGYSVSREKKESFPLTVTSAQKNPTAFYLCASDMTGGNSPLHFGNGTRLTVT.

Ten or more counts support this clonotype. CDR3 sequence reads: CASSPRVQGRGQPQHF. CDR3 bases: TGTGCCAGCTCACCACGGGTACAAGGCAGGGGTCAGCCCCAGCATTTT. The chain recombines TRBV18 with TRBJ1-5; TRBD1 might be the D (6 bases). The CDR3 spans 16 residues. V lost 1 base and J 6 bases, leaving 16 bases between the germline ends. In germline, CDR1 is KGHSH, CDR2 LQKENI.

The CDR3 reads CASRDPGFVEQFF. The CDR3 nucleotides are TGTGCCAGCAGAGACCCCGGGTTTGTGGAGCAGTTCTTC. This chain links TRBV6-1 with TRBJ2-1; D is undetermined. The V and J ends lost 6 bases and 10 bases respectively, with 16 bases between them. The CDR3 covers 13 residues. The germline V gene has CDR1 MNHNS and CDR2 SASEGT.

This clonotype was recorded many times. A junction boundary mismatches the germline segment, possibly from a read error. The chain uses TRBV3-1 and TRBJ1-1; 11 bases are shared with TRBD1. The CDR3 contains 19 residues. Germline CDR1 reads LGHDT; CDR2 reads YNNKEL (reference sequence). Written as DNA, the CDR3 is TGTGCCAGCAGCCAAGGTCTTGGACAGGGGGCACAGGTGAACACTGAAGTTTTCTTT. Amino acid sequence: CASSQGLGQGAQVNTEVFF.

The chain is built from TRBV18 and TRBJ2-7, with 8 bases that match TRBD1. V shed 4 bases, J shed 5 bases, and the junction held 10 bases outside the gene matches. Germline CDR1 reads KGHSH; CDR2 reads LQKENI. The CDR3 runs to 15 residues. Written as DNA, the CDR3 is TGTGCCAGCTCACGACGACAGGGGCCCTACGACGAGCAGTACTTC. The encoded protein is CASSRRQGPYDEQYF. Using reference TRBV18 and TRBJ2-7 for the parts outside the CDR3, the full variable domain is NAGVMQNPRHLVRRRGQEARLRCSPMKGHSHVYWYRQLPEEGLKFMVYLQKENIIDESGMPKERFSAEFPKEGPSILRIQQVVRGDSAAYFCASSRRQGPYDEQYFGPGTRLTVT.

Note on this clonotype: Being one base from a much bigger clone, this may be a read error. The rearrangement links TRBV12-3 or TRBV12-4 to TRBJ1-1; tentative D call: TRBD1 (6 bases). The V and J ends lost 8 bases and 7 bases respectively, with 17 bases between them. There are 13 residues in the CDR3. This CDR3 reads CASLVERDIEAFF. The CDR3 nucleotides are TGTGCCAGCCTCGTAGAACGGGACATTGAAGCTTTCTTT.

The genes are TRBV4-1 and TRBJ2-4; 10 nucleotides line up with TRBD2. CDR3 size: 18 residues. The germline gives CDR1 MGHRA, CDR2 YSYEKL. V dropped 3 bases and J dropped 3; count of bases not matched to a gene: 11. The CDR3 region is CASSHPSGRGLGKNIQYF. For the CDR3, the DNA is TGCGCCAGCAGCCACCCAAGCGGGAGGGGTCTTGGCAAAAACATTCAGTACTTC.

This clonotype was seen more than once but under ten times. The CDR3 region is CAIREKEQGYGYTF. DNA for the CDR3: TGTGCCATCCGGGAAAAGGAACAGGGCTATGGCTACACCTTC. The chain combines TRBV10-3 with TRBJ1-2, with TRBD1 as a possible D gene (6 bases). Trimming left V 8 bases short and J 4 bases short, with 17 bases between. Germline V gene lookup returns CDR1 ENHRY and CDR2 SYGVKD. The CDR3 contains 14 residues.

The sample holds many counts of this clonotype. This chain connects TRBV7-6 to TRBJ2-7; TRBD1 agrees at 8 bases. V lost 5 bases and J lost 6; bases outside the gene matches: 6. CDR1 and CDR2 from the germline V gene are SGHVS and FNYEAQ. The CDR3 contains 13 residues. Here the CDR3 DNA reads TGTGCCAGCAGCCGGGACAGGCGCGGCGAGCAGTACTTC. This codes for CASSRDRRGEQYF.

This clonotype was recorded many times. The chain joins TRBV2 to TRBJ2-1; 12 bases map to TRBD2. This CDR3 is 15 amino acids long. The J segment lost 10 bases and the V segment lost 5 bases, leaving 9 bases of the junction unmatched. Germline assignment: CDR1 SNHLY and CDR2 FYNNEI. CDR3 coding DNA: TGTGCCAGCAGTTCCGGGACTAGCGGGTCGGGGGAGCAGTTCTTC. This translates into CASSSGTSGSGEQFF.

This clonotype was counted at least ten times. The V and J genes are TRBV7-6 and TRBJ2-1; D uncertain. This CDR3 spans 14 amino acids. Trimming removed 5 bases from V and 3 bases from J, with 11 bases in between. The germline CDR1 and CDR2 sequences are SGHVS and FNYEAQ. The CDR3 loop is CASSRSRSYNEQFF. DNA for the CDR3: TGTGCCAGCAGCCGATCGAGGAGCTACAATGAGCAGTTCTTC.

This clonotype came up a few times. This sequence joins TRBV7-2 and TRBJ2-3; D is uncertain. This CDR3 has 19 residues. The germline V and J ends were trimmed by 0 bases and 4 bases, with 23 bases remaining between them. Per germline, CDR1 SGHTA and CDR2 FQGNSA. The CDR3 spells CASSLAPPLREFIPDTQYF. The DNA of the CDR3 is TGTGCCAGCAGCTTAGCGCCCCCACTCAGAGAGTTCATCCCAGATACGCAGTATTTT.

This clonotype was seen many times. The chain uses TRBV3-1 and TRBJ2-7; 10 bases line up with TRBD1. With 1 base clipped from V and 5 bases from J, the junction kept 2 bases outside the gene matches. Germline V lookup: CDR1 LGHDT, CDR2 YNNKEL (reference sequence). The CDR3 covers 14 residues. The CDR3 reads CASSQVGTGDEQYF. The DNA for the CDR3 is TGTGCCAGCAGCCAAGTGGGGACAGGGGACGAGCAGTACTTC.

This clonotype has a handful of counts. V usage is TRBV6-2 or TRBV6-3 and J usage is TRBJ1-5; D is ambiguous. V was cut by 6 bases and J by 3 bases, with 6 bases left in between. Germline V lookup: CDR1 MNHEY, CDR2 SVGEGT. The CDR3 sequence is 12 residues long. In DNA, the CDR3 is TGTGCCAGCAGGCCAAACAATCAGCCCCAGCATTTT. Its translation is CASRPNNQPQHF.

The chain links TRBV15 to TRBJ2-5, with 7 positions matching TRBD2. CDR3 length: 14 residues. The V gene end was trimmed by 2 bases and the J gene end by 2 bases; junction bases not matched to a gene: 2. Germline V gene sequence: CDR1 LNHNV, CDR2 YYDKDF (reference sequence). CDR3 sequence reads: CATSRLSGQETQYF. CDR3 nucleotide sequence: TGTGCCACCAGCAGACTTAGCGGGCAAGAGACCCAGTACTTC.